This entry concerns a single TCR beta chain. The antigen remains undetermined. Other DNA sequences in this sample translate to the same CDR3. This record comes from a study of beta chain features in type 1 diabetes. Sampling consisted of one heparinised blood draw per donor, averaging around 100 mL. Each of the sorted populations had a purity greater than 95%. The investigators reverse transcribed all of the isolated RNA, so they sequenced expressed TCRB transcripts. Method: immunoSEQ multiplex PCR; TCRdb's copy keeps in-frame clones and lacks some. Of 200,000 to 300,000 clones in the sample, over 65% are singletons; the top ten hold about 0.051%. Regarding the study as a whole: Significant though moderate, a shortening of TCRB CDR3s appeared in all four CD4+ subsets of Type 1 diabetes patients. At VDJ recombination sites, type 1 diabetes patients had fewer insertions and more deleted nucleotides.

This clonotype originated in a man under 40 in good health. The sample comprised naive CD4+ T cells from blood.

This CDR3 reads CASSLGNEQFF. The CDR3 DNA follows: TGTGCCAGCAGCCTCGGTAATGAGCAGTTCTTC. This sequence joins TRBV5-6 and TRBJ2-1; D gene uncertain. V lost 4 bases and J 7 bases, leaving 6 bases between the germline ends. Germline CDR1 SGHDT, CDR2 YYEEEE. The CDR3 has 11 amino acids.